The following is a TCR beta chain sequence with its context. The CDR3 is made up of 14 amino acids. CDR1 is MNHEY and CDR2 is SVGAGI in the germline V gene. TRB rearrangements were amplified by touch-down multiplex PCR with mixed TRB-A/B primers. With the multiplex PCR reads reprocessed, TCRdb shows one record per CDR3 protein and no DNA. Listed are several thousand distinct CDR3 sequences; roughly 56% falls within the top ten. The record originates from a study of T cell clusters in autoimmune cytopenias. TRB was amplified from roughly 250 ng of peripheral blood genomic DNA per sample. The same data also contributed to another study, on T cell repertoires in aging, cancer and after chemotherapy.

The chain combines TRBV6-5 with TRBJ1-1. The TCR was taken from a human donor with chronic lymphocytic leukemia. The donor label of this sample is uncertain. Material for sequencing was peripheral blood. CDR3 protein: CASSYSRTWTEAFF.